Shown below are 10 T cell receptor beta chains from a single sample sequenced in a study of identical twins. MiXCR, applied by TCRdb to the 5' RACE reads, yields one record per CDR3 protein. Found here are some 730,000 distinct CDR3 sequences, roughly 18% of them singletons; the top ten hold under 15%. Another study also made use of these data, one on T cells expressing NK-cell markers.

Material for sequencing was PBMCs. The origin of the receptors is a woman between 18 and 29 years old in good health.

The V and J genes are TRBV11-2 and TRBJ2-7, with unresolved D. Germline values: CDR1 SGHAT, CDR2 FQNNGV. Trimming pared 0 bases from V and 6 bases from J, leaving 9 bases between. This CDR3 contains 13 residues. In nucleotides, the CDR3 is TGTGCCAGCAGCTTAGATAGGGCGACCGAGCAGTACTTC. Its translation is CASSLDRATEQYF.

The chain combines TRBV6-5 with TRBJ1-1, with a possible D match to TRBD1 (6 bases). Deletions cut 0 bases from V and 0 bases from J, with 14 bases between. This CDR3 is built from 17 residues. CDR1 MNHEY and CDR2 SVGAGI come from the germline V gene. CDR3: CASSYSQGWVVNTEAFF. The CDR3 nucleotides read TGTGCCAGCAGTTACTCCCAGGGGTGGGTGGTGAACACTGAAGCTTTCTTT.

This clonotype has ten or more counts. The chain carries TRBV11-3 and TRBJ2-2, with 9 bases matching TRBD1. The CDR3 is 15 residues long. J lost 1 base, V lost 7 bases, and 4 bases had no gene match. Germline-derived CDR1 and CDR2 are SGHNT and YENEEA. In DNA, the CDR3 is TGTGCCAGCACCCCGGGACAGGGGAACACCGGGGAGCTGTTTTTT. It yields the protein CASTPGQGNTGELFF.

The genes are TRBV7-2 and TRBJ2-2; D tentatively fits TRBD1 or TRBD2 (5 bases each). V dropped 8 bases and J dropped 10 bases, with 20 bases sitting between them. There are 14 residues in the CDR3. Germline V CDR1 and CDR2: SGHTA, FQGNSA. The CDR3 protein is CASDSLVLGEELFF. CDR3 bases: TGTGCCAGCGATTCACTAGTCTTGGGGGAGGAGCTGTTTTTT.

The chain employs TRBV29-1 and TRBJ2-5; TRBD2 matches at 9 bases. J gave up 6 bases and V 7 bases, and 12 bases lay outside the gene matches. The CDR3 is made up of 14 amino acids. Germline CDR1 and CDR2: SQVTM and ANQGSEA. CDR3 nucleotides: TGCAGCGCCTCCCGGATTGCGGGAGGGAAGACCCAGTACTTC. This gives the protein CSASRIAGGKTQYF.

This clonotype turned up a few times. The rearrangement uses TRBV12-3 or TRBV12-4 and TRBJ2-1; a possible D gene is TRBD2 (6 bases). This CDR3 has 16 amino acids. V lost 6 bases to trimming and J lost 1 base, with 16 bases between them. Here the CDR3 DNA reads TGTGCCAGCAGACAAATGGCGGGGCGTTCCTACAATGAGCAGTTCTTC. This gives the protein CASRQMAGRSYNEQFF.

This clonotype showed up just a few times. The CDR3 DNA reads as TGTGCCAGCAGACGGACAGGGCCTAACTATGGCTACACCTTC. It yields the protein CASRRTGPNYGYTF. V gene TRBV6-1 combines with J gene TRBJ1-2; 8 nucleotides match TRBD1. Germline CDR1 is MNHNS and CDR2 is SASEGT. This CDR3 is 14 amino acids long. J gave up 0 bases and V 6 bases, and 3 bases lay outside the gene matches.

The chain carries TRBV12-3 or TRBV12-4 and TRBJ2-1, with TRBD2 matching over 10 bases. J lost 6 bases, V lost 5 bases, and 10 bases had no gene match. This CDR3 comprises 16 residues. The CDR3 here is CASSAIWTSGSNEQFF. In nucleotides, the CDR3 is TGTGCCAGCAGTGCGATTTGGACTAGCGGATCCAATGAGCAGTTCTTC.

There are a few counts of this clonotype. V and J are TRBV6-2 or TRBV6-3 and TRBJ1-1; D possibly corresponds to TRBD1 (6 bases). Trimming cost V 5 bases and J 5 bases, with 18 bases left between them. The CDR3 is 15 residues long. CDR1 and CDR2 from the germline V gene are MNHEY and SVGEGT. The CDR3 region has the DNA TGTGCCAGCAGTCTACAACAGGGTCTTAGGACTGAAGCTTTCTTT. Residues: CASSLQQGLRTEAFF.

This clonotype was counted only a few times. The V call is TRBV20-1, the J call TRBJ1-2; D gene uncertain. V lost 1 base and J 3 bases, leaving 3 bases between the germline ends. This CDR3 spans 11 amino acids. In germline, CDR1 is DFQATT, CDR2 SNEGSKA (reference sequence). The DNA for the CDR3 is TGCAGTGCTAGAGCCGACTATGGCTACACCTTC. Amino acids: CSARADYGYTF.